This TCR beta chain was found in a study of blood T cell repertoires in COVID-19. Study-wide context: The study drew acute and convalescent COVID-19 samples from the United States, Italy and Spain. Sample material is recorded as cDNA or gDNA derived from T cells, B-cell-depleted T cells, or PBMCs.

Per the original data handling: For nucleated cells, counts were estimated from reference gene primer amplification. Assay used: immunoSEQ multiplex PCR; TCRdb lists only in-frame clones, some missing. For V, J and clone size, that table is used; D and trimming come from the DNA. The sample contains 150,000 to 200,000 clones, 85% to 90% of which appear only once. CDR3 length: 14 residues. V lost 8 bases, J lost 4 bases, and 9 bases stayed unmatched. Germline lookup yields CDR1 MNHNY and CDR2 SVGAGI (reference sequence). This receptor was obtained from a human donor in a cohort sampled during active COVID-19. V and J are TRBV6-6 and TRBJ2-7; 9 bases match TRBD1. The sequencing input was peripheral blood. CDR3 nucleotide sequence: TGTGCCAGCGCACCAGGGGACAGGGTATACGAGCAGTACTTC. Encoded protein: CASAPGDRVYEQYF.